The rows below give T cell receptor beta chains drawn from one sample of a study of T cell responses to AZD1222 COVID-19 vaccine. The data were produced by immunoSEQ multiplex PCR, yet TCRdb's version contains in-frame clones alone and is incomplete. The sample consists of some 30,000 clones, under 90% of them appearing once. The specimen was peripheral blood, collected on day 0 of AZD1222 vaccination. The receptors derive from an adult in good health. The CDR3 runs from the conserved cysteine through the conserved F or W. A D gene is named only where the DNA matches it firmly. Clone size, where shown, is once, few, many, or a class for clones that have expanded.

d_gene: TRBD1
abundance: .
v_gene: TRBV19
j_gene: TRBJ2-3
CDR3aa: CASSIERDRGRADTQYF
CDR3nt: TGTGCCAGTAGTATAGAGCGGGACAGGGGGCGGGCAGATACGCAGTATTTT

d_gene: TRBD2
abundance: .
v_gene: TRBV30
j_gene: TRBJ2-2
CDR3aa: CAWTGLAGDSQNTGELFF
CDR3nt: TGTGCCTGGACCGGACTAGCGGGAGACTCCCAGAACACCGGGGAGCTGTTTTTT

d_gene: TRBD1
abundance: .
v_gene: TRBV3-1/TRBV3-2
j_gene: TRBJ2-7
CDR3aa: CASSKRTGRGEQYF
CDR3nt: TGTGCCAGCAGCAAAAGGACAGGGCGAGGCGAGCAGTACTTC

d_gene: .
abundance: .
v_gene: TRBV6-5
j_gene: TRBJ1-2
CDR3aa: CASSYGQIYGYTF
CDR3nt: TGTGCCAGCAGTTACGGGCAGATCTATGGCTACACCTTC

d_gene: .
abundance: .
v_gene: TRBV20-1
j_gene: TRBJ1-1
CDR3aa: CSASFGRKREAFF
CDR3nt: TGCAGTGCTAGTTTCGGCAGAAAAAGGGAAGCTTTCTTT

d_gene: TRBD2
abundance: .
v_gene: TRBV6-2/TRBV6-3
j_gene: TRBJ2-7
CDR3aa: CASTPIAGGPYEQYF
CDR3nt: TGTGCCAGCACCCCTATAGCGGGAGGACCGTACGAGCAGTACTTC

d_gene: TRBD1
abundance: .
v_gene: TRBV18
j_gene: TRBJ2-2
CDR3aa: CASSPNAGTGNTGELFF
CDR3nt: TGTGCCAGCTCACCAAACGCCGGGACAGGGAACACCGGGGAGCTGTTTTTT

d_gene: .
abundance: .
v_gene: TRBV4-1
j_gene: TRBJ2-2
CDR3aa: CASSQVGRSGPRGYTGELFF
CDR3nt: TGCGCCAGCAGCCAAGTTGGTCGCAGCGGCCCACGAGGGTACACCGGGGAGCTGTTTTTT

d_gene: .
abundance: .
v_gene: TRBV5-1
j_gene: TRBJ2-7
CDR3aa: CASSLPGQSSYEQYF
CDR3nt: TGCGCCAGCAGCTTACCAGGGCAGAGCTCCTACGAGCAGTACTTC

d_gene: .
abundance: once
v_gene: TRBV13
j_gene: TRBJ2-5
CDR3aa: CASSLNPGVSETQYF
CDR3nt: TGTGCCAGCAGCTTAAATCCGGGAGTCTCAGAGACCCAGTACTTC

d_gene: TRBD1
abundance: .
v_gene: TRBV6-2/TRBV6-3
j_gene: TRBJ1-5
CDR3aa: CASSYPRDRYSYSNQPQHF
CDR3nt: TGTGCCAGCAGTTACCCGAGGGACAGGTACTCTTATAGCAATCAGCCCCAGCATTTT

d_gene: .
abundance: once
v_gene: TRBV19
j_gene: TRBJ1-2
CDR3aa: CASSISSGRDYGYTF
CDR3nt: TGTGCCAGTAGTATATCTTCAGGGAGGGACTATGGCTACACCTTC

d_gene: .
abundance: few
v_gene: TRBV30
j_gene: TRBJ1-1
CDR3aa: CAWSASGPSEAFF
CDR3nt: TGTGCCTGGAGTGCATCAGGTCCCAGTGAAGCTTTCTTT

d_gene: TRBD1
abundance: .
v_gene: TRBV6-5
j_gene: TRBJ1-1
CDR3aa: CASSYWTGGKNTEAFF
CDR3nt: TGTGCCAGCAGTTACTGGACAGGGGGCAAGAACACTGAAGCTTTCTTT

d_gene: .
abundance: .
v_gene: TRBV5-1
j_gene: TRBJ2-2
CDR3aa: CASSLGGSANTGELFF
CDR3nt: TGCGCCAGCAGCTTGGGCGGTAGCGCGAACACCGGGGAGCTGTTTTTT

d_gene: TRBD2
abundance: .
v_gene: TRBV19
j_gene: TRBJ2-3
CDR3aa: CASSTGVASGTSTDTQYF
CDR3nt: TGTGCCAGTAGTACCGGGGTGGCTAGCGGTACTAGCACAGATACGCAGTATTTT

d_gene: TRBD2
abundance: .
v_gene: TRBV7-9
j_gene: TRBJ2-7
CDR3aa: CASSLVSGVGYEQYF
CDR3nt: TGTGCCAGCAGCTTAGTAAGCGGGGTAGGCTACGAGCAGTACTTC

d_gene: .
abundance: .
v_gene: TRBV5-1
j_gene: TRBJ1-5
CDR3aa: CASSLGWGGNQPQHF
CDR3nt: TGCGCCAGCAGCTTGGGATGGGGGGGCAATCAGCCCCAGCATTTT

d_gene: TRBD2
abundance: .
v_gene: TRBV7-3
j_gene: TRBJ2-7
CDR3aa: CASSSSGPYEQYF
CDR3nt: TGTGCCAGCAGCTCTAGCGGACCCTACGAGCAGTACTTC

d_gene: .
abundance: .
v_gene: TRBV6-5
j_gene: TRBJ1-5
CDR3aa: CASDYSNQPQHF
CDR3nt: TGTGCCAGCGACTATAGCAATCAGCCCCAGCATTTT

d_gene: TRBD1
abundance: .
v_gene: TRBV5-1
j_gene: TRBJ2-3
CDR3aa: CASSFGTGSTDTQYF
CDR3nt: TGCGCCAGCAGCTTTGGGACAGGGAGCACAGATACGCAGTATTTT

d_gene: .
abundance: once
v_gene: TRBV19
j_gene: TRBJ2-6
CDR3aa: CASSIDLGSGANVLTF
CDR3nt: TGTGCCAGTAGTATAGATCTAGGCTCTGGGGCCAACGTCCTGACTTTC

d_gene: TRBD1
abundance: .
v_gene: TRBV19
j_gene: TRBJ2-7
CDR3aa: CASMGTGGLFEQYF
CDR3nt: TGTGCCAGTATGGGGACAGGGGGCCTCTTCGAGCAGTACTTC

d_gene: TRBD1
abundance: .
v_gene: TRBV19
j_gene: TRBJ1-2
CDR3aa: CASSIDHSTGGNYGYTF
CDR3nt: TGTGCCAGTAGTATAGATCATTCGACAGGGGGTAACTATGGCTACACCTTC

d_gene: .
abundance: .
v_gene: TRBV2
j_gene: TRBJ1-5
CDR3aa: CASSPGGGAQPQHF
CDR3nt: TGTGCCAGCAGCCCCGGCGGAGGCGCGCAGCCCCAGCATTTT

d_gene: TRBD1
abundance: once
v_gene: TRBV30
j_gene: TRBJ1-2
CDR3aa: CAWSRTGRDYGYTF
CDR3nt: TGTGCCTGGAGCAGGACAGGGCGGGACTATGGCTACACCTTC

d_gene: TRBD1
abundance: .
v_gene: TRBV19
j_gene: TRBJ1-2
CDR3aa: CASSRDRGRLWGYTF
CDR3nt: TGTGCCAGTTCTCGGGACAGGGGACGACTCTGGGGCTACACCTTC

d_gene: TRBD1
abundance: .
v_gene: TRBV27
j_gene: TRBJ1-2
CDR3aa: CASTRTGVRLGNYGYTF
CDR3nt: TGTGCCAGCACCAGGACAGGGGTCCGATTAGGGAACTATGGCTACACCTTC

d_gene: .
abundance: .
v_gene: TRBV18
j_gene: TRBJ2-5
CDR3aa: CASSPQGMETQYF
CDR3nt: TGTGCCAGCTCACCACAGGGAATGGAGACCCAGTACTTC

d_gene: TRBD2
abundance: .
v_gene: TRBV7-2
j_gene: TRBJ2-3
CDR3aa: CASSSGTSGSTDTQYF
CDR3nt: TGTGCCAGCAGCTCCGGGACTAGCGGGAGCACAGATACGCAGTATTTT

d_gene: .
abundance: few
v_gene: TRBV10-2
j_gene: TRBJ2-2
CDR3aa: CASSVTEAGELFF
CDR3nt: TGCGCCAGCAGTGTGACAGAAGCCGGGGAGCTGTTTTTT

d_gene: .
abundance: .
v_gene: TRBV9
j_gene: TRBJ1-2
CDR3aa: CASSVLGVNYGYTF
CDR3nt: TGTGCCAGCAGCGTTCTGGGGGTGAACTATGGCTACACCTTC

d_gene: .
abundance: few
v_gene: TRBV7-2
j_gene: TRBJ1-2
CDR3aa: CASSLGTPNYGYTF
CDR3nt: TGTGCCAGCAGCTTAGGGACACCGAACTATGGCTACACCTTC

d_gene: .
abundance: .
v_gene: TRBV19
j_gene: TRBJ2-7
CDR3aa: CATNTGRTYEQYF
CDR3nt: TGTGCCACCAATACAGGCCGAACCTACGAGCAGTACTTC

d_gene: TRBD2
abundance: .
v_gene: TRBV29-1
j_gene: TRBJ2-7
CDR3aa: CSVATSGDSYEQYF
CDR3nt: TGCAGCGTTGCGACTAGCGGGGATTCCTACGAGCAGTACTTC

d_gene: TRBD2
abundance: .
v_gene: TRBV4-1
j_gene: TRBJ2-3
CDR3aa: CASSQGGLVTDTQYF
CDR3nt: TGCGCCAGCAGCCAAGGGGGACTAGTCACAGATACGCAGTATTTT

d_gene: TRBD1
abundance: few
v_gene: TRBV30
j_gene: TRBJ2-7
CDR3aa: CAWRGTGPYEQYF
CDR3nt: TGTGCCTGGAGGGGGACAGGACCCTACGAGCAGTACTTC

d_gene: .
abundance: .
v_gene: TRBV9
j_gene: TRBJ2-7
CDR3aa: CASSVTGSGEQYF
CDR3nt: TGTGCCAGCAGCGTAACCGGTTCCGGCGAGCAGTACTTC

d_gene: .
abundance: .
v_gene: TRBV30
j_gene: TRBJ1-1
CDR3aa: CAWRGSLNTEAFF
CDR3nt: TGTGCCTGGAGAGGGTCGCTGAACACTGAAGCTTTCTTT

d_gene: .
abundance: .
v_gene: TRBV15
j_gene: TRBJ2-5
CDR3aa: CATSRDKRLIETQYF
CDR3nt: TGTGCCACCAGCAGAGATAAGCGTCTTATCGAGACCCAGTACTTC

d_gene: TRBD1
abundance: .
v_gene: TRBV18
j_gene: TRBJ2-2
CDR3aa: CASSGQMNTGELFF
CDR3nt: TGTGCCAGCTCGGGACAGATGAACACCGGGGAGCTGTTTTTT

d_gene: TRBD2
abundance: .
v_gene: TRBV15
j_gene: TRBJ2-2
CDR3aa: CATSRDLGLADNTGELFF
CDR3nt: TGTGCCACCAGCAGAGATTTAGGACTAGCGGATAACACCGGGGAGCTGTTTTTT

d_gene: TRBD1
abundance: .
v_gene: TRBV4-1
j_gene: TRBJ2-7
CDR3aa: CASSRRDRDAYEQYF
CDR3nt: TGCGCCAGCAGCCGCCGGGACAGGGATGCCTACGAGCAGTACTTC